This TCR beta chain was sequenced for a study of Ad26.COV2.S vaccination and SARS-CoV-2 variants. Study overall: Donor was one of the participants in the Ad26.COV2.S arm of the COV1001 trial.

Method: immunoSEQ multiplex PCR; TCRdb's copy keeps in-frame clones and lacks some. The sample gives around 420,000 clones, approximately 87% of which show up once; approximately 4% is in the top ten. Regarding treatment: 15 to 20 received Ad26.COV2.S at low or high dose, single or two shots; 5 received placebo; per-sample allocation not given. At day 63 after the first vaccine or placebo injection, samples were drawn. From germline, CDR1 is KGHSH and CDR2 LQKENI. This CDR3 is 14 amino acids long. V was pared by 6 bases and J by 2 bases, with 13 bases between. This sequence joins TRBV18 and TRBJ1-2; D possibly corresponds to TRBD1 (6 bases). Specimen: peripheral blood, collected in a trial of Ad26.COV2.S vaccine versus placebo. This clonotype was sampled from a person between 18 and 65 years old who received the Ad26.COV2.S COVID-19 vaccine or a placebo. The CDR3 nucleotides are TGTGCCAGCTCTAAGGACAGAGAGAACTATGGCTACACCTTC. Protein sequence: CASSKDRENYGYTF.